This is a list of T cell receptor beta chains from one sample in a study of beta chain features in type 1 diabetes. Only in-frame clones appear in the TCRdb table, and some are missing; sequencing was by immunoSEQ multiplex PCR. The sample lists around 400,000 clones, more than 12% occurring once. Source material: naive CD4+ T cells from blood. The receptors here all came from a woman between 18 and 30 years old in good health. Each CDR3 is given with its conserved first and last residue. The D gene is left open where the match is weak. Size values are once, few and many counts, or a class for expanded clones, and some rows have none.

d_call j_call v_call clone_size cdr3_aa cdr3_nt
TRBD1 TRBJ1-2 TRBV28 few CASILRGRGRNMGGYTF TGTGCCAGCATCCTACGGGGCAGGGGGCGCAACATGGGAGGCTACACCTTC
TRBD2 TRBJ2-7 TRBV27 NA CASRASASGNAYEQYF TGTGCCAGCAGGGCCTCTGCTAGCGGCAATGCCTACGAGCAGTACTTC
NA TRBJ2-5 TRBV7-8 few CASSTQGLGETQYF TGTGCCAGCAGCACACAGGGTTTGGGCGAGACCCAGTACTTC
NA TRBJ2-7 TRBV30 NA CAWSVLQGTYEQYF TGTGCCTGGAGTGTACTGCAGGGTACGTACGAGCAGTACTTC
TRBD1 TRBJ1-4 TRBV5-4 few CASSPTTGGKLFF TGTGCCAGCAGCCCCACGACAGGGGGAAAACTGTTTTTT
NA TRBJ2-7 TRBV21-1 NA CASSGRDSPYEQYF TGTGCCAGCAGCGGACGGGACAGCCCCTACGAGCAGTACTTC
NA TRBJ2-7 TRBV4-2 NA CASSQVTGFSSYEQYF TGTGCCAGCAGCCAAGTAACAGGGTTTAGCTCCTACGAGCAGTACTTC
TRBD2 TRBJ2-4 TRBV18 few CASSPPAGAALNIQYF TGTGCCAGCTCACCACCGGCGGGAGCAGCGTTGAACATTCAGTACTTC
TRBD1 TRBJ1-1 TRBV5-1 few CASSLLGGTNTEAFF TGCGCCAGCAGCTTGTTAGGGGGCACGAATACTGAAGCTTTCTTT
TRBD1 TRBJ2-1 TRBV5-6 few CASSLLVPGQGWSNEQFF TGTGCCAGCAGCTTGTTGGTCCCGGGACAGGGGTGGAGCAATGAGCAGTTCTTC
TRBD1 TRBJ2-3 TRBV29-1 NA CSATGGSVTDTQYF TGCAGCGCTACAGGGGGCTCGGTCACAGATACGCAGTATTTT
TRBD2 TRBJ2-7 TRBV11-1 once CASSPWGLADSYEQYF TGTGCCAGCAGCCCCTGGGGACTAGCGGACTCCTACGAGCAGTACTTC
NA TRBJ2-5 TRBV4-1 NA CASSQSGIQETQYF TGCGCCAGCAGCCAATCAGGGATTCAAGAGACCCAGTACTTC
TRBD1 TRBJ1-5 TRBV18 NA CASRDRVIQPQHF TGTGCCAGCCGGGACAGGGTTATACAGCCCCAGCATTTT
NA TRBJ1-4 TRBV29-1 NA CSADTLDEKLFF TGCAGCGCCGACACGTTGGATGAAAAACTGTTTTTT
NA TRBJ2-3 TRBV2 NA CASSVRKSGGTDTQYF TGTGCCAGCAGCGTGAGGAAAAGCGGAGGCACAGATACGCAGTATTTT
TRBD2 TRBJ2-1 TRBV11-1 NA CASRLLAGNDNEQFF TGTGCCAGCAGGCTACTAGCGGGGAATGACAATGAGCAGTTCTTC
NA TRBJ1-1 TRBV6-5 NA CASSSLGLTEAFF TGTGCCAGCAGTAGTTTGGGGCTCACTGAAGCTTTCTTT
NA TRBJ1-2 TRBV18 few CASSPLSTDAGGYTF TGTGCCAGCTCACCCCTAAGCACCGATGCGGGGGGCTACACCTTC
NA TRBJ1-1 TRBV19 NA CASSREARETAFF TGTGCCAGTAGTAGGGAGGCCCGGGAAACAGCTTTCTTT
TRBD1 TRBJ1-2 TRBV5-6 NA CASSFGTVAGYTF TGTGCCAGCAGCTTCGGGACAGTTGCTGGCTACACCTTC
TRBD1 TRBJ1-1 TRBV6-6 once CASSSAGTVNTEAFF TGTGCCAGCAGTTCCGCCGGGACAGTGAACACTGAAGCTTTCTTT
TRBD1 TRBJ1-2 TRBV29-1 NA CSVVGTGANYGYTF TGCAGCGTCGTCGGGACAGGGGCAAACTATGGCTACACCTTC
NA TRBJ2-7 TRBV29-1 NA CSVEAEGSYEQYF TGCAGCGTTGAAGCGGAGGGGTCCTACGAGCAGTACTTC
NA TRBJ1-2 TRBV9 few CASRGLAGYGYTF TGTGCCAGCAGGGGGCTGGCCGGCTATGGCTACACCTTC
NA TRBJ1-5 TRBV7-2 few CASSWAINQPQHF TGTGCCAGCAGCTGGGCTATCAATCAGCCCCAGCATTTT
TRBD1 TRBJ2-4 TRBV28 NA CASSKLPGTGIKNIQYF TGTGCCAGCAGCAAGCTTCCCGGGACAGGGATCAAAAACATTCAGTACTTC
NA TRBJ2-7 TRBV5-1 NA CASSPSGVAYEQYF TGCGCCAGCAGCCCGTCGGGAGTGGCCTACGAGCAGTACTTC
NA TRBJ1-1 TRBV30 few CAWNPGLNTEAFF TGTGCCTGGAATCCAGGGTTGAACACTGAAGCTTTCTTT
NA TRBJ1-5 TRBV15 few CATSRDWSGAGNQPQHF TGTGCCACCAGCAGAGATTGGTCAGGGGCTGGCAATCAGCCCCAGCATTTT
NA TRBJ1-1 TRBV18 few CASQNTEAFF TGTGCCAGCCAGAACACTGAAGCTTTCTTT
NA TRBJ1-2 TRBV27 NA CASSLSGVYGYTF TGTGCCAGCAGTTTATCAGGGGTCTATGGCTACACCTTC
TRBD1 TRBJ1-2 TRBV6-1 NA CASSSDRGGYGYTF TGTGCCAGCAGTAGTGACAGGGGAGGGTATGGCTACACCTTC
NA TRBJ2-5 TRBV7-2 NA CASSPMETQYF TGTGCCAGCAGCCCAATGGAGACCCAGTACTTC
TRBD2 TRBJ2-3 TRBV30 NA CAWTGGPGTQYF TGTGCCTGGACGGGAGGGCCAGGTACGCAGTATTTT